The present T cell receptor beta chain was sequenced within a study of glioma-infiltrating T cells. General study points: Very few CDR3 sequences were shared between tissue and blood. Tissue-blood divergence was below expectation in non-neoplastic patients, above in gliomas.

TCR alpha and beta CDR3 regions were amplified from RNA using iRepertoire nested multiplex PCR. One-step reverse transcription and amplification started from approximately 100-400 ng of tissue mRNA or PBMC total RNA. In TCRdb, the multiplex PCR reads were re-called with MiXCR into one record per CDR3 protein. This sample has 150,000 to 200,000 distinct CDR3 sequences, with about 31% found just once. The germline V gene has CDR1 KGHDR and CDR2 SFDVKD. This CDR3 region has 15 residues. V dropped 3 bases and J dropped 1; count of bases not matched to a gene: 0. The sample holds many counts of this clonotype. Antigen: not known.

The sequenced material came from glioma tissue, nonneoplastic brain tissue, or PBMCs (not recorded which). The chain has TRBV24-1 and TRBJ2-3; the match to TRBD2 covers 10 bases. The receptor's source is a human donor with low-grade glioma or glioblastoma, undergoing nonglioma brain surgery, or in good health (not recorded which). This CDR3 is CATSDSGRGTDTQYF. CDR3 DNA: TGTGCCACCAGTGATAGCGGGAGGGGCACAGATACGCAGTATTTT.